This TCR beta chain is from a study of CD8+CD57+ T cells in acquired aplastic anemia. Both TCR beta VDJ combination and CDR3 sequence profiling were carried out. Genomic DNA was the template for this profiling. MiXCR, applied by TCRdb to the reads, yields one record per CDR3 protein. The sample yields under 500,000 distinct CDR3 sequences, around 32% seen once. About this clonotype: Its specificity is not known.

Study-wide findings and caveats: Significance was not reached for CD8+ Simpson's diversity between patients and controls.

CD8+CD57+ cell expansion had been shown by flow cytometry in patients chosen for sequencing. Patients uniformly had severe acquired aplastic anemia. Patients were untreated when blood was sampled. The sequencing sample was made of sorted CD4+, CD8+, or CD8+CD57+ T cells (not recorded which) from PBMCs. The source is a human donor with aplastic anemia.

The CDR3 reads CASSQGGAGAYEQYF. In nucleotides, the CDR3 is TGTGCCAGCAGCCAAGGAGGCGCAGGGGCCTACGAGCAGTACTTC. The chain joins TRBV3-1 to TRBJ2-7, with a tentative D call TRBD1 (6 bases). The germline V gene encodes CDR1 LGHDT and CDR2 YNNKEL (reference sequence). V was trimmed by 1 base and J by 2 bases, leaving 12 bases between them. The CDR3 spans 15 residues.